The TCR beta chain described here comes from a study of blood T cells in healthy people across ages. Then a second PCR, running roughly 7 to 11 cycles, was carried out with a sample-barcoded 5' primer and a J-beta primer mix. TCRdb ran MiXCR on the 5' RACE reads and lists one entry per CDR3 protein. In the table there are approximately 1.5 million distinct CDR3 sequences, approximately 43% of which are singletons. J lost 4 bases, V lost 5 bases, and 8 bases had no gene match. The germline CDR1 and CDR2 sequences are SEHNR and FQNEAQ (reference sequence). The CDR3 is 15 residues long. The clonotype was recovered from a woman aged 18-30 years in good health. The chain recombines TRBV7-9 with TRBJ2-3; 8 bases are shared with TRBD2. Sequences were obtained from blood. CDR3 residues: CASSPLPGGADTQYF. The CDR3 coding sequence is TGTGCCAGCAGCCCCCTTCCGGGAGGGGCAGATACGCAGTATTTT.